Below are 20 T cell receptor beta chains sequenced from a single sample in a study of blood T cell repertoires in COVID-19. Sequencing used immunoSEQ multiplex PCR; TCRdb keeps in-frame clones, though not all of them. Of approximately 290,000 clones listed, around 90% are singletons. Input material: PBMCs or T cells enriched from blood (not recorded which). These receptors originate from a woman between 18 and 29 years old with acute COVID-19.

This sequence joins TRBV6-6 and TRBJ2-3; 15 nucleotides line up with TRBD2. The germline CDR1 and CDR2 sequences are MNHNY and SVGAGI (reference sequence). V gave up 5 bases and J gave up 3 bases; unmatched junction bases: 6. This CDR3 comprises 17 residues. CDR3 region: CASSQGTSGRPTDTQYF. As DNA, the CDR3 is TGTGCCAGCAGTCAGGGGACTAGCGGGAGGCCAACAGATACGCAGTATTTT.

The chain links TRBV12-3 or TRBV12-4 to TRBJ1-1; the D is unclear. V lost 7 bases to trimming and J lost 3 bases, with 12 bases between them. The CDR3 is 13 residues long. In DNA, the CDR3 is TGTGCCAGCAAGACACACTTGGACACTGAAGCTTTCTTT. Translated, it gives CASKTHLDTEAFF.

CDR3 nucleotide sequence: TGTGCCAGCAGTCCAAGGGTAGGAGGCGGCTATGGCTACACCTTC. The encoded protein is CASSPRVGGGYGYTF. This chain links TRBV28 with TRBJ1-2; D gene uncertain. The CDR3 length is 15 residues. With 5 bases removed from V and 4 bases from J, the gap between germline ends came to 17 bases. CDR1 is MDHEN, CDR2 SYDVKM, per germline.

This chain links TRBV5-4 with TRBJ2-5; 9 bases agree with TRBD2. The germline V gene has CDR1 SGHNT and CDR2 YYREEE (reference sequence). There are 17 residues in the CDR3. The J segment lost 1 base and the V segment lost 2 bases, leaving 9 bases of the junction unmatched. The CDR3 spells CASSFGSGSSLQETQYF. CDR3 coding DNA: TGTGCCAGCAGCTTCGGTAGCGGGAGTAGCCTCCAAGAGACCCAGTACTTC.

In DNA form, the CDR3 reads TGTGCCAGCAGTTTCCGGGGCTCTGGAAACACCATATATTTT. Protein: CASSFRGSGNTIYF. The V call is TRBV27, the J call TRBJ1-3; D remains ambiguous. V shed 3 bases and J shed 0 bases, with 6 bases lying between them. CDR1 and CDR2 from the germline V gene are MNHEY and SMNVEV (reference sequence). This CDR3 comprises 14 residues.

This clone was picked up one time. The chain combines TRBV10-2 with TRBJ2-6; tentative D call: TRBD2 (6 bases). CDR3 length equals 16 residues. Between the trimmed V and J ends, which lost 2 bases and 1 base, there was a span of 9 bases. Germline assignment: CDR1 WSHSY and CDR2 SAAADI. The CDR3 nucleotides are TGCGCCAGCAGTGAGGGTCGGGGGTCTGGGGCCAACGTCCTGACTTTC. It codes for CASSEGRGSGANVLTF.

Written as DNA, the CDR3 is TGCAGTGCTGCGGAGGGGAACATTCAGTACTTC. Translated: CSAAEGNIQYF. The V call is TRBV20-1, the J call TRBJ2-4, with D possibly TRBD2 on 6 matching bases. Germline V gene lookup returns CDR1 DFQATT and CDR2 SNEGSKA (reference sequence). CDR3 length: 11 residues. Trimming took off 5 bases at V and 7 bases at J, with 9 bases between the two ends.

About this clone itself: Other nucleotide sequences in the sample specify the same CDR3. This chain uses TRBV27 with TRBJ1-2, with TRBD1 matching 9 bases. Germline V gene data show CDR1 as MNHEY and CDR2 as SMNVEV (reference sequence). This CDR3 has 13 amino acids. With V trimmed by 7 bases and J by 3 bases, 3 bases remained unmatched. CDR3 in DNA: TGTGCCAGCAAAACAGGGGGCGACTATGGCTACACCTTC. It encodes CASKTGGDYGYTF.

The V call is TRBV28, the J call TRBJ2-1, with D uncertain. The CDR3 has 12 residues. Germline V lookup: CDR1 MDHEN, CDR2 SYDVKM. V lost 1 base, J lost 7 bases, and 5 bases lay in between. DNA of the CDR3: TGTGCCAGCAGTTTATCAGGAAATGAGCAGTTCTTC. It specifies CASSLSGNEQFF.

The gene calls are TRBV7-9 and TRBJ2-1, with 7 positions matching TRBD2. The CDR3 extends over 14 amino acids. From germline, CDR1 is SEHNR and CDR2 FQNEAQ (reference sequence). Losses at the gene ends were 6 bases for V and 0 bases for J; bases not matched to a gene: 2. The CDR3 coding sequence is TGTGCCAGCAGGCGGGGGAGCTCCTACAATGAGCAGTTCTTC. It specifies CASRRGSSYNEQFF.

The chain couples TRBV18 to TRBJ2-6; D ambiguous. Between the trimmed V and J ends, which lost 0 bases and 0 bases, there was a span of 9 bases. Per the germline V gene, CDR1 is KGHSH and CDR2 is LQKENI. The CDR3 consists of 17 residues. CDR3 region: CASSPPTVSSGANVLTF. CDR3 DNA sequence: TGTGCCAGCTCACCACCAACCGTGAGCTCTGGGGCCAACGTCCTGACTTTC.

The CDR3 spells CASSFDSEAFF. The CDR3 region has the DNA TGTGCCAGCAGTTTTGACAGTGAAGCTTTCTTT. The chain carries TRBV6-6 and TRBJ1-1, with D tentatively TRBD1 (5 bases). Germline-derived CDR1 and CDR2 are MNHNY and SVGAGI (reference sequence). This CDR3 comprises 11 residues. V was trimmed by 4 bases and J by 7 bases, leaving 7 bases between them.

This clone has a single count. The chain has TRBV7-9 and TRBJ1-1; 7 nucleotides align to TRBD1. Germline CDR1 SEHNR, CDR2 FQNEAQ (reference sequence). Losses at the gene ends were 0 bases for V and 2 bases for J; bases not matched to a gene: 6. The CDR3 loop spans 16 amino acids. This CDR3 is CASSLARLGGNTEAFF. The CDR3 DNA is TGTGCCAGCAGCTTAGCGAGATTAGGGGGCAACACTGAAGCTTTCTTT.

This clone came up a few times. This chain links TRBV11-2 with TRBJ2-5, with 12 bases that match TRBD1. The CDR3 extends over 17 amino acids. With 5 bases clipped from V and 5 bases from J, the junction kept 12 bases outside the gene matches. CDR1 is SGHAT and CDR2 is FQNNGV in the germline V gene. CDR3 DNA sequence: TGTGCCAGCAGCCTCACGGGACAGGGGGCCTGGGGGGAGACCCAGTACTTC. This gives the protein CASSLTGQGAWGETQYF.

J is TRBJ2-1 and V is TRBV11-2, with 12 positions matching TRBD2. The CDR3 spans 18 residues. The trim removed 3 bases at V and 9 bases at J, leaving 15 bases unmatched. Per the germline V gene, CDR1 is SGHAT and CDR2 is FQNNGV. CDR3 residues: CASSFNTILAGGLGEQFF. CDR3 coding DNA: TGTGCCAGCAGCTTCAACACTATCCTAGCGGGAGGGTTGGGTGAGCAGTTCTTC. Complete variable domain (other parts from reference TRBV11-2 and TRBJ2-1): EAGVAQSPRYKIIEKRQSVAFWCNPISGHATLYWYQQILGQGPKLLIQFQNNGVVDDSQLPKDRFSAERLKGVDSTLKIQPAKLEDSAVYLCASSFNTILAGGLGEQFFGPGTRLTVL.

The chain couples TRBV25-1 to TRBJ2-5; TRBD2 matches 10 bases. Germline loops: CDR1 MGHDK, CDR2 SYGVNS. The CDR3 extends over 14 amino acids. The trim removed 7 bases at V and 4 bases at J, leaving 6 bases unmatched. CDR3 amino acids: CASIGPSGRETQYF. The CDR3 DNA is TGTGCCAGCATAGGACCTAGCGGGAGAGAGACCCAGTACTTC.

The CDR3 coding sequence is TGTGCCAGCAGTAAACTAGCGGGCTCCCAAGAGACCCAGTACTTC. Its protein is CASSKLAGSQETQYF. The V call is TRBV27, the J call TRBJ2-5; 9 bases fit TRBD2. Germline CDR1 and CDR2: MNHEY and SMNVEV (reference sequence). This CDR3 comprises 15 residues. V dropped 5 bases and J dropped 1; count of bases not matched to a gene: 5.

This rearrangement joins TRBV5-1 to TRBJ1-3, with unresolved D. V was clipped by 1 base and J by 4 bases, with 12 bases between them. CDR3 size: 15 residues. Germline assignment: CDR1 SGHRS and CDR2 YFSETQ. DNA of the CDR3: TGCGCCAGCAGCTTGCAGCCCTCCGGGGGAAACACCATATATTTT. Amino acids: CASSLQPSGGNTIYF.

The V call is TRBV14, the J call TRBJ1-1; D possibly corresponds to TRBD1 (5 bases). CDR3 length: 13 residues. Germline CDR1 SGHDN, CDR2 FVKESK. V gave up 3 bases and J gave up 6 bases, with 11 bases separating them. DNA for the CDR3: TGTGCCAGCAGCCAGGGCCGGGGGTCTGAAGCTTTCTTT. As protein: CASSQGRGSEAFF.

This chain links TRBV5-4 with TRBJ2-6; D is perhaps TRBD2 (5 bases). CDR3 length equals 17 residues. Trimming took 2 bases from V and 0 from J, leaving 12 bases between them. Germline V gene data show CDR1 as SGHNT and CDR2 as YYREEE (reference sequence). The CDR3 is CASSFWLAYSGANVLTF. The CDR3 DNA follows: TGTGCCAGCAGCTTTTGGCTAGCATACTCTGGGGCCAACGTCCTGACTTTC.